The 9 T cell receptor beta chains below were found in one sample sequenced in a study of CDR3 diversity in severe acne. TCRdb reanalysed the PCR reads using MiXCR and keeps one entry per CDR3 protein. Here the sample spans approximately 77,000 distinct CDR3 sequences, under 55% being singletons. The sample consisted of blood. Every receptor here comes from a male donor with severe acne vulgaris.

The table lists this clonotype with many counts. The rearrangement uses TRBV7-2 and TRBJ1-2; 7 nucleotides match TRBD1. This CDR3 is built from 15 residues. CDR1 and CDR2 from the germline V gene are SGHTA and FQGNSA. The trim removed 5 bases at V and 0 bases at J, leaving 6 bases unmatched. For the CDR3, the DNA is TGTGCCAGCAGCGTAATGACAGGGACTAACTATGGCTACACCTTC. It is translated as CASSVMTGTNYGYTF.

This clonotype was recorded at least ten times. The chain joins TRBV20-1 to TRBJ2-4; 7 bases fit TRBD1. CDR1 is DFQATT, CDR2 SNEGSKA, per germline (reference sequence). This CDR3 comprises 15 residues. Trimming took 3 bases from V and 3 from J; bases not matched to a gene: 8. The CDR3 coding sequence is TGCAGTGCTAGGGCCGACCGGGACAGCAAAAACATTCAGTACTTC. This encodes CSARADRDSKNIQYF.

This clonotype has at least ten counts. The chain joins TRBV20-1 to TRBJ2-1, with a possible D match to TRBD1 (8 bases). V lost 5 bases and J 10 bases, leaving 21 bases between the germline ends. Per germline, CDR1 DFQATT and CDR2 SNEGSKA (reference sequence). The CDR3 totals 14 residues. The CDR3 loop reads CSAAQGGDASEQFF. For the CDR3, the DNA is TGCAGTGCTGCACAGGGGGGGGACGCGAGCGAGCAGTTCTTC.

The V and J genes are TRBV20-1 and TRBJ2-7; the D is unclear. CDR3 length: 14 residues. Germline V CDR1 and CDR2: DFQATT, SNEGSKA (reference sequence). The V and J ends lost 1 base and 1 base respectively, with 11 bases between them. CDR3 protein: CSARGIVQSYEQYF. The CDR3 nucleotides read TGCAGTGCTAGAGGAATAGTCCAATCCTACGAGCAGTACTTC.

This rearrangement joins TRBV2 to TRBJ2-1, with a possible D match to TRBD2 (5 bases). This CDR3 is 19 amino acids long. V dropped 0 bases and J dropped 4 bases, with 22 bases sitting between them. Germline V gene lookup returns CDR1 SNHLY and CDR2 FYNNEI. The CDR3 DNA is TGTGCCAGCAGTGAAGCAATTAGAGAGTGGGGAGATCCGTACAATGAGCAGTTCTTC. Translated: CASSEAIREWGDPYNEQFF.

The chain uses TRBV4-1 and TRBJ1-1; D uncertain. Germline V gene data show CDR1 as MGHRA and CDR2 as YSYEKL. This CDR3 comprises 15 residues. The V end lost 1 base, the J end lost 0 bases, and 9 bases lay between the germline ends. CDR3 in amino acids: CASSQGSGLNTEAFF. The CDR3 nucleotides read TGCGCCAGCAGCCAAGGGAGCGGCTTGAACACTGAAGCTTTCTTT.

On this clonotype itself: Germline is not matched at one junction end, which may reflect a read error. The rearrangement links TRBV5-1 to TRBJ2-3; 7 bases are a match to TRBD1. Per germline, CDR1 SGHRS and CDR2 YFSETQ. This CDR3 is 16 amino acids long. CDR3 sequence: CASSLVRDSQPNTQYF. The CDR3 nucleotides are TGTGCCAGCAGCTTGGTTCGGGACAGCCAACCAAATACGCAGTATTTT.

The rearrangement joins TRBV30 to TRBJ2-3; TRBD2 aligns across 8 bases. From germline, CDR1 is GTSNPN and CDR2 SVGIG (reference sequence). V trimming: 7 bases; J trimming: 3 bases; junction bases outside the gene matches: 6. CDR3 length equals 13 residues. In DNA, the CDR3 is TGTGCCTCGTCGGGACTAGAAACAGATACGCAGTATTTT. It codes for CASSGLETDTQYF.

The rearrangement uses TRBV28 and TRBJ2-3; possibly TRBD2 for D (6 bases). In germline, CDR1 is MDHEN, CDR2 SYDVKM. V was cut by 8 bases and J by 0 bases, with 15 bases left in between. This CDR3 is built from 15 residues. CDR3 sequence: CASGLGGTSTDTQYF. Here the CDR3 DNA reads TGTGCCAGCGGCTTGGGGGGTACTAGCACAGATACGCAGTATTTT.